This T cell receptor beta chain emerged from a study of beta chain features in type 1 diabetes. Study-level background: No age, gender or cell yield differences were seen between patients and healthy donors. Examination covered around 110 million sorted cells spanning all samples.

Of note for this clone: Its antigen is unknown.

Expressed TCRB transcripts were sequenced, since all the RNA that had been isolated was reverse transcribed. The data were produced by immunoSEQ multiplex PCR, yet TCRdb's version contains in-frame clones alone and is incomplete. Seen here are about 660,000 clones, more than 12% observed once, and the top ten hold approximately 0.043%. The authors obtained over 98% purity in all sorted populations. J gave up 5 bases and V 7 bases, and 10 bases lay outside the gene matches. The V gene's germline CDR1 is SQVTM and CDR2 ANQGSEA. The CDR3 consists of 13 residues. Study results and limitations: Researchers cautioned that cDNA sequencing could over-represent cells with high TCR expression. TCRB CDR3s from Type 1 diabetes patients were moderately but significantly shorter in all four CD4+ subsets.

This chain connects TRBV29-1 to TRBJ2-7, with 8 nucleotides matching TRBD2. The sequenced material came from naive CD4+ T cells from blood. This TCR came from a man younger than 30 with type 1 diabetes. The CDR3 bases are TGCAGCGCGGAACGGGGGGGTCTACACGAGCAGTACTTC. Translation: CSAERGGLHEQYF.